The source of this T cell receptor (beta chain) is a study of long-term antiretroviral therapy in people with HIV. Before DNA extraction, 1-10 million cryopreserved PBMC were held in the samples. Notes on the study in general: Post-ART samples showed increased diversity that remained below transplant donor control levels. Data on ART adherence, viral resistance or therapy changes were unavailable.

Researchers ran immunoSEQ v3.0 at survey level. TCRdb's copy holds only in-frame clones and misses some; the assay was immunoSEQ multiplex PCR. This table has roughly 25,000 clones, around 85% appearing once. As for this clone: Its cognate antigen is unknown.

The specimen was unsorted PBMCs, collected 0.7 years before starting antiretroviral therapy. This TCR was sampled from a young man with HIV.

The CDR3 is CASSKSGYSGANVLTF. The CDR3 DNA reads as TGTGCCAGCAGTAAATCAGGGTACTCTGGGGCCAACGTCCTGACTTTC. The chain combines TRBV28 with TRBJ2-6; TRBD1 might be the D (5 bases). Deletions cut 5 bases from V and 0 bases from J, with 11 bases between. The CDR3 runs to 16 residues. The germline V gene has CDR1 MDHEN and CDR2 SYDVKM.